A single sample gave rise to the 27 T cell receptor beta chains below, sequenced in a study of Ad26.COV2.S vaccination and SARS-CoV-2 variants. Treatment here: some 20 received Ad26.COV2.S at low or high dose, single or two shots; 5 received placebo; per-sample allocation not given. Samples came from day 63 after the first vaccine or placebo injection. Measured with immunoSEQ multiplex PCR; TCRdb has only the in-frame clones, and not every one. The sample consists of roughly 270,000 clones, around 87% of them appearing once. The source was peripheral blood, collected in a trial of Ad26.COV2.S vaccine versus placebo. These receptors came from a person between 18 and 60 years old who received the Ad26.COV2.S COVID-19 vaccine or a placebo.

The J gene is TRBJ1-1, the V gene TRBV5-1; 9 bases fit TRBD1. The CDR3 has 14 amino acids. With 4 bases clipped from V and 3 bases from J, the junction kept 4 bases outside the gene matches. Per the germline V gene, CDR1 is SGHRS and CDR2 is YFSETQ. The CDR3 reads CASSPRTGDTEAFF. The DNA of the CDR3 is TGCGCCAGCAGCCCTAGGACAGGGGACACTGAAGCTTTCTTT.

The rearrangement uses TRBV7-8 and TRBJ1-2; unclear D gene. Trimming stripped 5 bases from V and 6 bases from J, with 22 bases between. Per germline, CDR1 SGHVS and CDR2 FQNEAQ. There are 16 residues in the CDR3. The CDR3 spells CASSLASGPGSDGYTF. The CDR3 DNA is TGTGCCAGCAGCCTCGCGTCGGGCCCGGGGTCGGATGGCTACACCTTC.

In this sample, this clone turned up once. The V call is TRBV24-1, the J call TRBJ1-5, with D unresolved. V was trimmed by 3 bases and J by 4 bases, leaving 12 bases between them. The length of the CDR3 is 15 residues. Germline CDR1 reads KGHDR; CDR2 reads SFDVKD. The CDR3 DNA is TGTGCCACCAGTGATCGGGAGGGTAGGAATCAGCCCCAGCATTTT. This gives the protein CATSDREGRNQPQHF.

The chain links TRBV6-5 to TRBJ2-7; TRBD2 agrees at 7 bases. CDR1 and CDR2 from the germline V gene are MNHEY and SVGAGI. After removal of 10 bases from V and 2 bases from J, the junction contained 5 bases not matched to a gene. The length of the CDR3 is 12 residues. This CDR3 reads CATSGGTYEQYF. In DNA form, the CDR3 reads TGTGCCACCTCCGGGGGGACCTACGAGCAGTACTTC.

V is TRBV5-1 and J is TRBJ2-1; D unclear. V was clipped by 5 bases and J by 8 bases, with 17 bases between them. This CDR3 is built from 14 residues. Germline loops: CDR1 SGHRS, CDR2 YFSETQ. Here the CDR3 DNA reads TGCGCCAGCAGAGGACCTAAGGGCGCACATGAGCAGTTCTTC. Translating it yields CASRGPKGAHEQFF. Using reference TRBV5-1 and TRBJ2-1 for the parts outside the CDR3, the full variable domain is KAGVTQTPRYLIKTRGQQVTLSCSPISGHRSVSWYQQTPGQGLQFLFEYFSETQRNKGNFPGRFSGRQFSNSRSEMNVSTLELGDSALYLCASRGPKGAHEQFFGPGTRLTVL.

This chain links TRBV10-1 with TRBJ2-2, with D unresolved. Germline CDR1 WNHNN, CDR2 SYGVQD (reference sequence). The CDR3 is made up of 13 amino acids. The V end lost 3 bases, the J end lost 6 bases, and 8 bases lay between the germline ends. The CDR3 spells CASSDRRAGELFF. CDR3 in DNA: TGCGCCAGCAGTGATCGGCGAGCCGGGGAGCTGTTTTTT.

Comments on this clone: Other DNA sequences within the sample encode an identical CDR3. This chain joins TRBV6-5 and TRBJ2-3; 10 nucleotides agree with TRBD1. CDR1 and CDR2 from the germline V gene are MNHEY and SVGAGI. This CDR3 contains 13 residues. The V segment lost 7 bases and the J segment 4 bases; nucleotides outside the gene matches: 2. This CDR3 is CASNGQGADTQYF. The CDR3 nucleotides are TGTGCCAGCAACGGACAGGGGGCAGATACGCAGTATTTT.

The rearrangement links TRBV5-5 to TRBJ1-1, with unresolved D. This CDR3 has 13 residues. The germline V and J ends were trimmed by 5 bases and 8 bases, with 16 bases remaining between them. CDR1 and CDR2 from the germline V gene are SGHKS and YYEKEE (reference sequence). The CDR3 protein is CASRLISAPEAFF. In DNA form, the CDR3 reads TGTGCCAGCAGGTTGATTTCGGCCCCCGAAGCTTTCTTT.

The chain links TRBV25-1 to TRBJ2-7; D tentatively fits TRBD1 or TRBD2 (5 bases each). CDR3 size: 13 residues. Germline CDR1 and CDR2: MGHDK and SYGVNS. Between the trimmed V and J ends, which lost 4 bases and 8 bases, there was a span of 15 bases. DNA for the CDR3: TGTGCCAGCAGTGGAGGGGCCGGACGGCAGCAGTACTTC. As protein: CASSGGAGRQQYF.

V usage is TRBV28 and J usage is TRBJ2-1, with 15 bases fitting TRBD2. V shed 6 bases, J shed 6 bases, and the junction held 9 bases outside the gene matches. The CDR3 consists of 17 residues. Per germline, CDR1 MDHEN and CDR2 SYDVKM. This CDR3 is CASRGLAGGPFFNEQFF. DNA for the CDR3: TGTGCCAGCAGAGGACTAGCGGGAGGGCCGTTTTTCAATGAGCAGTTCTTC.

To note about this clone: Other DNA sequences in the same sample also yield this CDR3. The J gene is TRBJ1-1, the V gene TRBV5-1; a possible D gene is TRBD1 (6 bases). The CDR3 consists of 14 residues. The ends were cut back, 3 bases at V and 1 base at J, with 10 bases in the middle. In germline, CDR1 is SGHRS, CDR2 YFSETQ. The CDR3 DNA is TGCGCCAGCAGCTCTGGACAGCCGAACACTGAAGCTTTCTTT. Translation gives CASSSGQPNTEAFF.

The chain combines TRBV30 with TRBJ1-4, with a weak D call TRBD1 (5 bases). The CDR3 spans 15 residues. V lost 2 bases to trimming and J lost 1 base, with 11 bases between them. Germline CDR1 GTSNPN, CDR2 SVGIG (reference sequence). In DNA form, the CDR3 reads TGTGCCTGGAGTCACCGGGGGGGAACTAATGAAAAACTGTTTTTT. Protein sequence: CAWSHRGGTNEKLFF.

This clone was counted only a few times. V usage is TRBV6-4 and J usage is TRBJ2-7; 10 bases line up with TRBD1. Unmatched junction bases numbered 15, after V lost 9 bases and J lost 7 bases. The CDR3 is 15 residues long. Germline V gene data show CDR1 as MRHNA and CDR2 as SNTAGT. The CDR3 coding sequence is TGTGCCAGTTCCCTGGACAGGGGGATTTCGAGTGAGCAGTACTTC. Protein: CASSLDRGISSEQYF.

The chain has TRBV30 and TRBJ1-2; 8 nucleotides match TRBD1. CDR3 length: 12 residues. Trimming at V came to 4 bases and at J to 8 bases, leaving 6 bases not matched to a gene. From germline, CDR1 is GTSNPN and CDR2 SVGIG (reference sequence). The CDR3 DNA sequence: TGTGCCTGGACAGGGGGCGGGAAGGGCTACACCTTC. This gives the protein CAWTGGGKGYTF.

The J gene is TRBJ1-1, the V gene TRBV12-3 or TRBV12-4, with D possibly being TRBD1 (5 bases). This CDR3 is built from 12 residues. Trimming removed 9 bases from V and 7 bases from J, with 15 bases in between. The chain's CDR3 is CASGPRGSEAFF. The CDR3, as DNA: TGTGCCAGTGGCCCTAGGGGCAGTGAAGCTTTCTTT.

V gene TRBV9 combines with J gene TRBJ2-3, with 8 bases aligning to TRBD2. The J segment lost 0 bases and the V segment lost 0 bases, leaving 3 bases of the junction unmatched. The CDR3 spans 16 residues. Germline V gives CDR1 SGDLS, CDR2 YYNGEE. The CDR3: CASSVDSGISTDTQYF. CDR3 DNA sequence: TGTGCCAGCAGCGTAGATAGCGGGATTAGCACAGATACGCAGTATTTT.

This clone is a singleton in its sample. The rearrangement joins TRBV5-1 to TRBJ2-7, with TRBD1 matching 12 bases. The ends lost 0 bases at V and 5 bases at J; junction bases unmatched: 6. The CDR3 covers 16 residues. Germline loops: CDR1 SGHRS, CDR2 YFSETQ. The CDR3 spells CASSLAGTGGRHEQYF. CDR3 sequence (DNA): TGCGCCAGCAGCTTGGCAGGGACAGGGGGCCGCCACGAGCAGTACTTC.

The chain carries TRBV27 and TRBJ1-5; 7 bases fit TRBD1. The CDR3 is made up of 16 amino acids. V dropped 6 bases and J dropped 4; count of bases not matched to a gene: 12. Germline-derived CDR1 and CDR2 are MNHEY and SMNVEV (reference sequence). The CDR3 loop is CASSLAPGQSNQPQHF. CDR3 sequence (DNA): TGTGCCAGCAGCTTAGCTCCGGGACAGAGTAATCAGCCCCAGCATTTT.

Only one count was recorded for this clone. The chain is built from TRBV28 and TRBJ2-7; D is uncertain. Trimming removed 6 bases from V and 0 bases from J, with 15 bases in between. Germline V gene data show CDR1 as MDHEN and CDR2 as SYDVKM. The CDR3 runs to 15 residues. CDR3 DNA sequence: TGTGCCAGCAGGAATGGTTGGGAATCCTCCTACGAGCAGTACTTC. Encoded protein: CASRNGWESSYEQYF.

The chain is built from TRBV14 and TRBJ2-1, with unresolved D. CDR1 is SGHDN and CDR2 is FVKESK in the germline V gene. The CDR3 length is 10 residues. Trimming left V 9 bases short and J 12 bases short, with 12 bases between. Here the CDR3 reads CASGFKAQFF. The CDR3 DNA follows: TGTGCCAGTGGCTTTAAGGCGCAGTTCTTC.

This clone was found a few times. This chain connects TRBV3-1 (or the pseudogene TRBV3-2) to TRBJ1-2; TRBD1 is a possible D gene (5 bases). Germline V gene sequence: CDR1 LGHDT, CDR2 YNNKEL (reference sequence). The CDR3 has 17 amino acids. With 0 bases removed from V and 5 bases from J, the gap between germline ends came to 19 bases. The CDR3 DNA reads TGTGCCAGCAGCCAAGAAGGCAGGGAGGGGCTCTGGTATGGCTACACCTTC. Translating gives CASSQEGREGLWYGYTF.

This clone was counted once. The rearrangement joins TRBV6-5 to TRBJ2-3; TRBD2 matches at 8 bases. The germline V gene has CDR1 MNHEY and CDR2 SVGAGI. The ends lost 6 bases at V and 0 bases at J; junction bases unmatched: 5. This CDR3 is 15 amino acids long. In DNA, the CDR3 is TGTGCCAGCAGGGATAGCGGGACGAGCACAGATACGCAGTATTTT. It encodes CASRDSGTSTDTQYF.

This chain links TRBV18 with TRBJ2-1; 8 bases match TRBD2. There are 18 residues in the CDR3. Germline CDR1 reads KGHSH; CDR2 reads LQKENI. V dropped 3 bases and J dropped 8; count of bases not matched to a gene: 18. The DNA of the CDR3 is TGTGCCAGCTCACCGTTTCTTGATAGCGGGGCCAAAGGGGATGAGCAGTTCTTC. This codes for CASSPFLDSGAKGDEQFF.

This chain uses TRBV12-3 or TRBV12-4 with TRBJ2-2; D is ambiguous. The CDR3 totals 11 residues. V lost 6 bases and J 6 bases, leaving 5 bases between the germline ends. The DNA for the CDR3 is TGTGCCAGCAGGAAGGCCGGGGAGCTGTTTTTT. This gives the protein CASRKAGELFF.

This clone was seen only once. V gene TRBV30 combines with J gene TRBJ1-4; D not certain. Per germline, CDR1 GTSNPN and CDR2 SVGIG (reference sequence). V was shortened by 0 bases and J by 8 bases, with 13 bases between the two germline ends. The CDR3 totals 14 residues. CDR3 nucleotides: TGTGCCTGGAGTGTAAAAAGGACCGACGAAAAACTGTTTTTT. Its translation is CAWSVKRTDEKLFF.

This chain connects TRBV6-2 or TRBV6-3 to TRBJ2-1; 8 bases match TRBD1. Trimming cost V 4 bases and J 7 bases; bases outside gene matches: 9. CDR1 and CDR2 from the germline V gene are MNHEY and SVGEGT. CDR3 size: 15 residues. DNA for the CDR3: TGTGCCAGCAGTTCCGTCGACAGGGGTTGGAATGAGCAGTTCTTC. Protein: CASSSVDRGWNEQFF.

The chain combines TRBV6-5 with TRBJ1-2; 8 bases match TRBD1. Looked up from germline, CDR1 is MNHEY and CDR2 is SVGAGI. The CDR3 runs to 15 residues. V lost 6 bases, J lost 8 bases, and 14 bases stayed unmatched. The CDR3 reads CASRTGGQGGRGYTF. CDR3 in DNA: TGTGCCAGCAGGACGGGAGGACAGGGCGGACGGGGCTACACCTTC.